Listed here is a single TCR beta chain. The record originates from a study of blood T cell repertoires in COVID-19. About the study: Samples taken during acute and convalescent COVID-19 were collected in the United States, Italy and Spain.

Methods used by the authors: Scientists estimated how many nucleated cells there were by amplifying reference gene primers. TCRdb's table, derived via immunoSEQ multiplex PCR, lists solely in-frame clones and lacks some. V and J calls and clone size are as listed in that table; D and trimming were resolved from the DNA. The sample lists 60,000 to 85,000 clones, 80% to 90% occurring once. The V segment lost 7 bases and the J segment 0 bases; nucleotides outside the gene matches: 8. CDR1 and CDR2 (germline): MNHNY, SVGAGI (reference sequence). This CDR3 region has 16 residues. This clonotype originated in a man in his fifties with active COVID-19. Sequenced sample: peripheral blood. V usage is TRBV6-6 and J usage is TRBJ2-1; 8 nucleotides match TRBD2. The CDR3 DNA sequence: TGTGCCAGCACCGGACTAGCACCCAGCTCCTACAATGAGCAGTTCTTC. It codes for CASTGLAPSSYNEQFF.